A selection of T cell receptor beta chains follows, all from one sample in a study of CD8+ T cells in alopecia areata. The repertoire was sequenced with immunoSEQ multiplex PCR; TCRdb's copy has only in-frame clones and lacks some. The profile shows 160,000 or so clones, about 66% of them singletons. Here the sequenced sample was CD8+ T cells sorted from blood, taken at week 0. The source of these receptors is a human donor with alopecia areata. Both conserved end residues are part of each CDR3. Each record gives: CDR3 DNA, CDR3 protein, D gene, V gene, clone size, J gene, CDR3 length. D genes are given only for firm matches. Part of the rows lack a size; the others show once, few, many or a class for expanded clones.

CDR3nt: TGTGCCAGCAGACCAGCGGGGTCCAAAAACATTCAGTACTTC
CDR3aa: CASRPAGSKNIQYF
d_gene: TRBD2
v_gene: TRBV11-2
abundance: .
j_gene: TRBJ2-4
len: 14

CDR3nt: TGTGCCAGCAGCTTAGCGGGGGCATATTCACCCCTCCACTTT
CDR3aa: CASSLAGAYSPLHF
d_gene: .
v_gene: TRBV11-2
abundance: few
j_gene: TRBJ1-6
len: 14

CDR3nt: TGTGCCAGCAGCTCGGGACAGGCAACAGATACGCAGTATTTT
CDR3aa: CASSSGQATDTQYF
d_gene: TRBD1
v_gene: TRBV5-6
abundance: .
j_gene: TRBJ2-3
len: 14

CDR3nt: TGTGCCAGCGGCGGGACCTACACTGAAGCTTTCTTT
CDR3aa: CASGGTYTEAFF
d_gene: .
v_gene: TRBV7-9
abundance: few
j_gene: TRBJ1-1
len: 12

CDR3nt: TGTGCCAGCAGTTACGGACCCCAGTACGAGCAGTACTTC
CDR3aa: CASSYGPQYEQYF
d_gene: .
v_gene: TRBV6-5
abundance: few
j_gene: TRBJ2-7
len: 13

CDR3nt: TGTGCCAGCAGTCAAGGGGGTGGGCTGAACACTGAAGCTTTCTTT
CDR3aa: CASSQGGGLNTEAFF
d_gene: .
v_gene: TRBV2
abundance: .
j_gene: TRBJ1-1
len: 15

CDR3nt: TGCGCCAGCAGCCCCTACGGCGGAACAGATACGCAGTATTTT
CDR3aa: CASSPYGGTDTQYF
d_gene: .
v_gene: TRBV5-1
abundance: .
j_gene: TRBJ2-3
len: 14

CDR3nt: TGTGCCAGCCGAATGACAGTTACGCAGCCCCAGCATTTT
CDR3aa: CASRMTVTQPQHF
d_gene: .
v_gene: TRBV27
abundance: .
j_gene: TRBJ1-5
len: 13

CDR3nt: TGCAGCGTTGTCTCCATGAACACCGGGGAGCTGTTTTTT
CDR3aa: CSVVSMNTGELFF
d_gene: .
v_gene: TRBV29-1
abundance: few
j_gene: TRBJ2-2
len: 13

CDR3nt: TGTGCCAGCAGTTATCCCGGGAAGGGCTATGGCTACACCTTC
CDR3aa: CASSYPGKGYGYTF
d_gene: .
v_gene: TRBV6-5
abundance: .
j_gene: TRBJ1-2
len: 14

CDR3nt: TGTGCCAGCTCACAGGGGACCCATAATTCACCCCTCCACTTT
CDR3aa: CASSQGTHNSPLHF
d_gene: .
v_gene: TRBV18
abundance: .
j_gene: TRBJ1-6
len: 14

CDR3nt: TGTGCCAGCAGTTTATTCCGGCAGGGTGAAGCTTTCTTT
CDR3aa: CASSLFRQGEAFF
d_gene: .
v_gene: TRBV27
abundance: .
j_gene: TRBJ1-1
len: 13

CDR3nt: TGTGCCAGCAGCTTAGTTGTGAAGGGGATAAGCTCAGTTTACAATGAGCAGTTCTTC
CDR3aa: CASSLVVKGISSVYNEQFF
d_gene: .
v_gene: TRBV7-8
abundance: few
j_gene: TRBJ2-1
len: 19

CDR3nt: TGCGCCAGCAGCTTAAACAGGGGCGCCGGGGAGCTGTTTTTT
CDR3aa: CASSLNRGAGELFF
d_gene: TRBD1
v_gene: TRBV5-1
abundance: .
j_gene: TRBJ2-2
len: 14

CDR3nt: TGTGCCAGCAAAGGAATCGGGGACTACGAGCAGTACTTC
CDR3aa: CASKGIGDYEQYF
d_gene: .
v_gene: TRBV11-2
abundance: .
j_gene: TRBJ2-7
len: 13

CDR3nt: TGTGCCAGCTCGACAGGGGGATCACCCCTCCACTTT
CDR3aa: CASSTGGSPLHF
d_gene: TRBD1
v_gene: TRBV27
abundance: .
j_gene: TRBJ1-6
len: 12

CDR3nt: TGTGCCAGCAGGGGGGCATACGAGCAGTACTTC
CDR3aa: CASRGAYEQYF
d_gene: .
v_gene: TRBV2
abundance: .
j_gene: TRBJ2-7
len: 11

CDR3nt: TGTGCCAGCAGCCCCTTCCGGACAGGGAACTATGGCTACACCTTC
CDR3aa: CASSPFRTGNYGYTF
d_gene: TRBD1
v_gene: TRBV4-2
abundance: .
j_gene: TRBJ1-2
len: 15

CDR3nt: TGCGCCAGCAGCTACTTTACAGATACGCAGTATTTT
CDR3aa: CASSYFTDTQYF
d_gene: .
v_gene: TRBV5-1
abundance: .
j_gene: TRBJ2-3
len: 12

CDR3nt: TGCAGCGTTGAGCCAGGATTAAACACCGGGGAGCTGTTTTTT
CDR3aa: CSVEPGLNTGELFF
d_gene: .
v_gene: TRBV29-1
abundance: .
j_gene: TRBJ2-2
len: 14

CDR3nt: TGTGCCAGCAGCGGGGGTTGGTCCTACGAGCAGTACTTC
CDR3aa: CASSGGWSYEQYF
d_gene: .
v_gene: TRBV9
abundance: .
j_gene: TRBJ2-7
len: 13

CDR3nt: TGTGCCAGCAGCTTGAAAACAGGAGGGAACACTGAAGCTTTCTTT
CDR3aa: CASSLKTGGNTEAFF
d_gene: .
v_gene: TRBV5-6
abundance: .
j_gene: TRBJ1-1
len: 15

CDR3nt: TGTGCCAGCAGCCCCACGACAGGGAATAATTCACCCCTCCACTTT
CDR3aa: CASSPTTGNNSPLHF
d_gene: TRBD1
v_gene: TRBV7-2
abundance: few
j_gene: TRBJ1-6
len: 15

CDR3nt: TGTGCCAGCAGCCCTAACACAGGGGACTATGGCTACACCTTC
CDR3aa: CASSPNTGDYGYTF
d_gene: TRBD1
v_gene: TRBV11-2
abundance: .
j_gene: TRBJ1-2
len: 14

CDR3nt: TGTGCCAGCAGCCCCGAACAAGGGGCCTACGAGCAGTACTTC
CDR3aa: CASSPEQGAYEQYF
d_gene: .
v_gene: TRBV13
abundance: .
j_gene: TRBJ2-7
len: 14

CDR3nt: TGTGCCACCAGCAGAGATTATGACAGGAACACCGGGGAGCTGTTTTTT
CDR3aa: CATSRDYDRNTGELFF
d_gene: .
v_gene: TRBV15
abundance: .
j_gene: TRBJ2-2
len: 16

CDR3nt: TGCGCCAGCAGGGGACCGGGGGAGTCCACAGATACGCAGTATTTT
CDR3aa: CASRGPGESTDTQYF
d_gene: .
v_gene: TRBV5-1
abundance: .
j_gene: TRBJ2-3
len: 15

CDR3nt: TGTGCCTGGAGGGGTGGCGACATTAATGAAAAACTGTTTTTT
CDR3aa: CAWRGGDINEKLFF
d_gene: .
v_gene: TRBV30
abundance: .
j_gene: TRBJ1-4
len: 14

CDR3nt: TGTGCCAGCAGCTTAAACCAGGGGGCCGGAAAACTGTTTTTT
CDR3aa: CASSLNQGAGKLFF
d_gene: TRBD1
v_gene: TRBV7-9
abundance: few
j_gene: TRBJ1-4
len: 14

CDR3nt: TGTGCCAGCAGCTTAGGTCAGGGGAACGAAAAACTGTTTTTT
CDR3aa: CASSLGQGNEKLFF
d_gene: .
v_gene: TRBV7-9
abundance: .
j_gene: TRBJ1-4
len: 14

CDR3nt: TGCGCCAGCAGCACCGAAAGTACCCAGCGGCAGTTCTTC
CDR3aa: CASSTESTQRQFF
d_gene: .
v_gene: TRBV5-1
abundance: .
j_gene: TRBJ2-1
len: 13

CDR3nt: TGCAGCGTTGTGACTTCGGACAGGGAATTCTACGAGCAGTACTTC
CDR3aa: CSVVTSDREFYEQYF
d_gene: TRBD1
v_gene: TRBV29-1
abundance: .
j_gene: TRBJ2-7
len: 15

CDR3nt: TGCAGCGTTAGGGACAGGGGGCCTTCCTACGAGCAGTACTTC
CDR3aa: CSVRDRGPSYEQYF
d_gene: TRBD1
v_gene: TRBV29-1
abundance: .
j_gene: TRBJ2-7
len: 14

CDR3nt: TGTGCTAGCAGTTTCTCTGCAGGGGGCCAAGAGACCCAGTACTTC
CDR3aa: CASSFSAGGQETQYF
d_gene: TRBD1
v_gene: TRBV7-7
abundance: .
j_gene: TRBJ2-5
len: 15

CDR3nt: TGTGCCAGCAGTTTTTCGGCGGGGGAGTACCAAGAGACCCAGTACTTC
CDR3aa: CASSFSAGEYQETQYF
d_gene: TRBD2
v_gene: TRBV27
abundance: .
j_gene: TRBJ2-5
len: 16

CDR3nt: TGTGCCAGCAGCCAAGAGGTGAATGAAAAACTGTTTTTT
CDR3aa: CASSQEVNEKLFF
d_gene: .
v_gene: TRBV14
abundance: .
j_gene: TRBJ1-4
len: 13

CDR3nt: TGTGCCAGCAAGGAACCGGGACAGTATCAGCCCCAGCATTTT
CDR3aa: CASKEPGQYQPQHF
d_gene: TRBD1
v_gene: TRBV2
abundance: .
j_gene: TRBJ1-5
len: 14

CDR3nt: TGTGCCAGCAGCGCAGCTAACTATGGCTACACCTTC
CDR3aa: CASSAANYGYTF
d_gene: .
v_gene: TRBV5-4
abundance: .
j_gene: TRBJ1-2
len: 12

CDR3nt: TGTGCCAGTAGTGTTGGAGACTATCAGCCCCAGCATTTT
CDR3aa: CASSVGDYQPQHF
d_gene: .
v_gene: TRBV19
abundance: few
j_gene: TRBJ1-5
len: 13

CDR3nt: TGTGCCACCAGCGCGGACCGGGTGGCAGATACGCAGTATTTT
CDR3aa: CATSADRVADTQYF
d_gene: .
v_gene: TRBV15
abundance: .
j_gene: TRBJ2-3
len: 14

CDR3nt: TGTGCCAGCAGCCCACCACGAGGTTCTGGAAACACCATATATTTT
CDR3aa: CASSPPRGSGNTIYF
d_gene: .
v_gene: TRBV5-6
abundance: .
j_gene: TRBJ1-3
len: 15

CDR3nt: TGTGCCTGGATCCGACTAAATGGGGAGACCCAGTACTTC
CDR3aa: CAWIRLNGETQYF
d_gene: .
v_gene: TRBV30
abundance: .
j_gene: TRBJ2-5
len: 13

CDR3nt: TGTGCCAGCAGCTTAACTAGCAACGAGTACTATGGCTACACCTTC
CDR3aa: CASSLTSNEYYGYTF
d_gene: .
v_gene: TRBV13
abundance: few
j_gene: TRBJ1-2
len: 15

CDR3nt: TGTGCCAGCAGCTTATTGGGACCCAATCAGCCCCAGCATTTT
CDR3aa: CASSLLGPNQPQHF
d_gene: .
v_gene: TRBV7-9
abundance: .
j_gene: TRBJ1-5
len: 14

CDR3nt: TGTGCCAGCAGCTCAACAGGGGGCAATGAGCAGTTCTTC
CDR3aa: CASSSTGGNEQFF
d_gene: TRBD1
v_gene: TRBV7-6
abundance: .
j_gene: TRBJ2-1
len: 13

CDR3nt: TGTGCCAGCAGTGTTGCAGATACGCAGTATTTT
CDR3aa: CASSVADTQYF
d_gene: .
v_gene: TRBV25-1
abundance: .
j_gene: TRBJ2-3
len: 11

CDR3nt: TGTGCCAGCAGCCAAGTGGAGGGAGGGGGCGATGGCTACACCTTC
CDR3aa: CASSQVEGGGDGYTF
d_gene: TRBD1
v_gene: TRBV4-2
abundance: .
j_gene: TRBJ1-2
len: 15

CDR3nt: TGTGCCAGCAGTTTATCGGCAGGACGGGTTTGGTATGGCTACACCTTC
CDR3aa: CASSLSAGRVWYGYTF
d_gene: .
v_gene: TRBV28
abundance: few
j_gene: TRBJ1-2
len: 16

CDR3nt: TGCGCCAGCAGCCAAGCATTGATGAGCTATGGCTACACCTTC
CDR3aa: CASSQALMSYGYTF
d_gene: .
v_gene: TRBV4-1
abundance: .
j_gene: TRBJ1-2
len: 14